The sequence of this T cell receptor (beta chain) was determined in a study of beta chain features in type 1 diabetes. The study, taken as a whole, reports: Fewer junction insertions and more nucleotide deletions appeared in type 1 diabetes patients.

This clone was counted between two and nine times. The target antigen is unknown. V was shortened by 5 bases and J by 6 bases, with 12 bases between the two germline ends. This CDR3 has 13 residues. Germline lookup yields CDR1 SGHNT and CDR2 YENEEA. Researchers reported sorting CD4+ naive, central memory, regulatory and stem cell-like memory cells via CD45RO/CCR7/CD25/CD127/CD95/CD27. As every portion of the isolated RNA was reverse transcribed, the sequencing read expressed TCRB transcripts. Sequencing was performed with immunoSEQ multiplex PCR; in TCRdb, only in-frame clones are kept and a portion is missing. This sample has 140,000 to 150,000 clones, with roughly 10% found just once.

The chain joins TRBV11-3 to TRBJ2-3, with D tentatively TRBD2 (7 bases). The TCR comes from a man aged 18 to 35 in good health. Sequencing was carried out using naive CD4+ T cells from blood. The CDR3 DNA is TGTGCCAGCAGCGGGGGGGCAAAGGATACGCAGTATTTT. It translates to CASSGGAKDTQYF.